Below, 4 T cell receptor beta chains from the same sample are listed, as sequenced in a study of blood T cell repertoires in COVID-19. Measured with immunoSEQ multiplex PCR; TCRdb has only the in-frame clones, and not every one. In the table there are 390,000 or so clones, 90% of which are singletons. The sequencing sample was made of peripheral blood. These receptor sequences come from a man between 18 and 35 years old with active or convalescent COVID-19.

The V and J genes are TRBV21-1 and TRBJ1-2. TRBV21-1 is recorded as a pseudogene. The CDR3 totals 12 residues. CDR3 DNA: TGTGCCAGCAGCAAAAGAGGGAATGGCTACACCTTC. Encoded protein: CASSKRGNGYTF.

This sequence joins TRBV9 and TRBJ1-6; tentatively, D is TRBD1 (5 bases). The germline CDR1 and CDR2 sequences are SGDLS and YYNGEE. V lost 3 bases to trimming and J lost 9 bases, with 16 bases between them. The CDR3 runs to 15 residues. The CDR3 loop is CASSAPQGSPSPLHF. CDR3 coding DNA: TGTGCCAGCAGCGCCCCCCAGGGTTCTCCTTCACCCCTCCACTTT. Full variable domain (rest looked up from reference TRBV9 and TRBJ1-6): DSGVTQTPKHLITATGQRVTLRCSPRSGDLSVYWYQQSLDQGLQFLIQYYNGEERAKGNILERFSAQQFPDLHSELNLSSLELGDSALYFCASSAPQGSPSPLHFGNGTRLTVT.

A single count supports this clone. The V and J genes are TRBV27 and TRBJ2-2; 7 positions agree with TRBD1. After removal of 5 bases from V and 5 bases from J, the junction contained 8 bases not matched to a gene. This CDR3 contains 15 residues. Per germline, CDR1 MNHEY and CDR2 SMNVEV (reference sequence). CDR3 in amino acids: CASSQQGHWTGELFF. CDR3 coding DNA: TGTGCCAGCAGTCAACAGGGGCATTGGACCGGGGAGCTGTTTTTT.

CDR3 DNA: TGCGCCAGCAGCCCACTAAGGTACTCCTACGAGCAGTACTTC. It encodes CASSPLRYSYEQYF. V and J are TRBV4-3 and TRBJ2-7; no firm D call. CDR3 size: 14 residues. CDR1 and CDR2 (germline): LGHNA, YSLEER. V was trimmed by 4 bases and J by 0 bases, leaving 10 bases between them.